This passage covers 23 T cell receptor beta chains from one sample sequenced in a study of response to subunit inactivated influenza vaccine. TCRdb passed the RT-PCR reads through MiXCR, listing each CDR3 protein once. Here the sample spans about 520,000 distinct CDR3 sequences, roughly 7.9% being singletons. The sequenced sample was PBMCs from blood, obtained around 2 years after vaccination. The receptors originated from a man between 50 and 70 years old who received an inactivated influenza vaccine.

This sequence joins TRBV29-1 and TRBJ2-2, with TRBD2 matching over 14 bases. Germline CDR1 reads SQVTM; CDR2 reads ANQGSEA. V shed 6 bases and J 1 base; nucleotides not matched to a gene: 4. The CDR3 totals 16 residues. CDR3 nucleotide sequence: TGCAGCGTGAAGGGGACTAGCGGGGGGAACACCGGGGAGCTGTTTTTT. This translates into CSVKGTSGGNTGELFF.

The V and J genes are TRBV28 and TRBJ2-7; TRBD2 matches at 10 bases. Per the germline V gene, CDR1 is MDHEN and CDR2 is SYDVKM. CDR3 length equals 15 residues. J lost 7 bases, V lost 6 bases, and 12 bases had no gene match. Here the CDR3 DNA reads TGTGCCAGCAGACGTTCTCTAGCGGGAGATAGGGAGCAGTACTTC. This encodes CASRRSLAGDREQYF.

This clonotype was seen ten or more times. V gene TRBV18 combines with J gene TRBJ2-3; no clear D. Trimming stripped 1 base from V and 2 bases from J, with 4 bases between. The length of the CDR3 is 13 residues. Germline V gene lookup returns CDR1 KGHSH and CDR2 LQKENI. The CDR3 loop reads CASSPRTTDTQYF. The CDR3 bases are TGTGCCAGCTCACCACGGACCACAGATACGCAGTATTTT.

This chain connects TRBV2 to TRBJ1-2, with D possibly being TRBD1 (5 bases). V was shortened by 4 bases and J by 4 bases, with 13 bases between the two germline ends. The germline V gene encodes CDR1 SNHLY and CDR2 FYNNEI. This CDR3 comprises 14 residues. The CDR3 here is CASSVVRDGYGYTF. The CDR3 nucleotides read TGTGCCAGCAGTGTGGTCAGGGATGGCTATGGCTACACCTTC. Filled out from reference TRBV2 and TRBJ1-2, the complete variable domain reads EPEVTQTPSHQVTQMGQEVILRCVPISNHLYFYWYRQILGQKVEFLVSFYNNEISEKSEIFDDQFSVERPDGSNFTLKIRSTKLEDSAMYFCASSVVRDGYGYTFGSGTRLTVV.

The V call is TRBV6-2 or TRBV6-3, the J call TRBJ2-2; a weak D match, TRBD1 (5 bases). The CDR3 is 12 amino acids. Germline values: CDR1 MNHEY, CDR2 SVGEGT. Deletions cut 5 bases from V and 5 bases from J, with 6 bases between. The CDR3 DNA follows: TGTGCCAGCAGTCGACAGACCGGGGAGCTGTTTTTT. This codes for CASSRQTGELFF.

To note about this clonotype: This clone may be a read error of a much larger clone one base away. V gene TRBV29-1 combines with J gene TRBJ1-2, with D unclear. The germline CDR1 and CDR2 sequences are SQVTM and ANQGSEA. V lost 4 bases and J lost 0, with 9 bases in between. The CDR3 contains 13 residues. The CDR3 nucleotides read TGCAGCGTTGTGGAGAGGGCTAACTATGGCTACACCTTC. Its translation: CSVVERANYGYTF.

This clonotype has more than one count but fewer than ten. The chain employs TRBV12-3 or TRBV12-4 and TRBJ1-1, with D possibly being TRBD1 (5 bases). The CDR3 loop spans 13 amino acids. V lost 5 bases and J 5 bases, leaving 12 bases between the germline ends. As DNA, the CDR3 is TGTGCCAGCAGTGGGGCCTGGGGGACTGAAGCTTTCTTT. Residues: CASSGAWGTEAFF.

A word on this clonotype: One junction end disagrees with the germline gene, perhaps due to a read error. The chain recombines TRBV7-7 with TRBJ2-1, with 13 bases fitting TRBD2. Germline V gene data show CDR1 as SSHAT and CDR2 as FNYEAQ (reference sequence). CDR3 length: 16 residues. DNA of the CDR3: TGTGCTAGCAGCTCCCAACTAGCGGGGGGGACCGGAGAGCAGTTCTTC. It codes for CASSSQLAGGTGEQFF.

This clonotype was recorded many times. V usage is TRBV4-3 and J usage is TRBJ2-5; TRBD1 matches 8 bases. The CDR3 contains 15 residues. The V segment lost 3 bases and the J segment 4 bases; nucleotides outside the gene matches: 7. Per germline, CDR1 LGHNA and CDR2 YSLEER. CDR3 sequence reads: CASSQRTGRLETQYF. The CDR3, as DNA: TGCGCCAGCAGCCAGAGGACAGGGAGGCTAGAGACCCAGTACTTC.

A few counts support this clonotype. The chain recombines TRBV12-3 or TRBV12-4 with TRBJ1-1, with 7 bases fitting TRBD1. J lost 0 bases, V lost 6 bases, and 4 bases had no gene match. There are 14 residues in the CDR3. The CDR3 DNA reads TGTGCCAGCAGGGGGACAGTAATGAACACTGAAGCTTTCTTT. This sequence encodes CASRGTVMNTEAFF.

This clonotype was found many times. This chain connects TRBV5-1 to TRBJ2-2; perhaps TRBD1 as D (6 bases). Germline CDR1 SGHRS, CDR2 YFSETQ. Between the trimmed V and J ends, which lost 4 bases and 5 bases, there was a span of 9 bases. The CDR3 totals 13 residues. CDR3 amino acids: CASSQGFTGELFF. CDR3 coding DNA: TGCGCCAGCAGCCAGGGGTTTACCGGGGAGCTGTTTTTT.

This clonotype came up a few times. The chain has TRBV2 and TRBJ1-1; no definite D call. The CDR3 has 15 amino acids. The V gene lost 4 bases and the J gene lost 0 bases, with 12 bases spanning the gap. CDR1 SNHLY and CDR2 FYNNEI come from the germline V gene. CDR3 amino acids: CASSGLQSLNTEAFF. The CDR3 coding sequence is TGTGCCAGCAGTGGTTTACAGAGCTTGAACACTGAAGCTTTCTTT.

V usage is TRBV25-1 and J usage is TRBJ2-7, with D possibly matching TRBD1 (5 bases). The CDR3 spans 14 residues. Trimming removed 9 bases from V and 6 bases from J, with 21 bases in between. Germline CDR1 MGHDK, CDR2 SYGVNS. CDR3 in amino acids: CASKETDQRGEQYF. The DNA for the CDR3 is TGTGCCAGTAAAGAGACAGACCAACGAGGCGAGCAGTACTTC.

The chain joins TRBV11-3 to TRBJ2-7; D call uncertain. The CDR3 runs to 15 residues. CDR1 and CDR2 from the germline V gene are SGHNT and YENEEA. The V end lost 1 base, the J end lost 2 bases, and 12 bases lay between the germline ends. CDR3 nucleotide sequence: TGTGCCAGCAGCTTAGGAGGCCATGGGCCCTACGAGCAGTACTTC. It encodes CASSLGGHGPYEQYF.

This clonotype was found many times. The rearrangement uses TRBV4-2 and TRBJ2-5; D is possibly TRBD2 (5 bases). CDR3 length: 15 amino acids. Germline V gene data show CDR1 as LGHNA and CDR2 as YNFKEQ. Trimming left V 1 base short and J 5 bases short, with 14 bases between. CDR3 sequence (DNA): TGTGCCAGCAGCCAAGGAGCTAGAGGGCATGAGACCCAGTACTTC. As protein: CASSQGARGHETQYF.

This clonotype was recorded many times. The genes are TRBV20-1 and TRBJ1-5; no firm D call. Per germline, CDR1 DFQATT and CDR2 SNEGSKA (reference sequence). V was pared by 0 bases and J by 2 bases, with 11 bases between. The CDR3 consists of 15 residues. CDR3 bases: TGCAGTGCTAGAGATCGGGGAATCGGCAATCAGCCCCAGCATTTT. Protein product: CSARDRGIGNQPQHF.

There are a few counts of this clonotype. The J gene is TRBJ1-2, the V gene TRBV6-2 or TRBV6-3; no firm D call. From germline, CDR1 is MNHEY and CDR2 SVGEGT. Trimming left V 2 bases short and J 3 bases short, with 19 bases between. The CDR3 totals 17 residues. In DNA form, the CDR3 reads TGTGCCAGCAGTTACATTAATACGGGCGTTTGGGACTATGGCTACACCTTC. This translates into CASSYINTGVWDYGYTF.

This clonotype was detected many times. The chain carries TRBV29-1 and TRBJ2-7, with TRBD1 matching over 8 bases. The CDR3 is 13 amino acids. V lost 4 bases to trimming and J lost 5 bases; unmatched junction nucleotides: 7. Germline assignment: CDR1 SQVTM and CDR2 ANQGSEA. As DNA, the CDR3 is TGCAGCGTTGGGGCAGGGGGCATAAACGAGCAGTACTTC. Translation: CSVGAGGINEQYF.

This clonotype was counted only a few times. The chain recombines TRBV7-9 with TRBJ2-1; D might be TRBD2 (6 bases). This CDR3 spans 15 amino acids. Germline assignment: CDR1 SEHNR and CDR2 FQNEAQ (reference sequence). V was clipped by 0 bases and J by 2 bases, with 8 bases between them. CDR3 nucleotides: TGTGCCAGCAGCTTAGCGCAGCGGGCCTACAATGAGCAGTTCTTC. It yields the protein CASSLAQRAYNEQFF.

This clonotype was counted only a few times. The chain couples TRBV12-3 or TRBV12-4 to TRBJ2-7; TRBD1 matches 8 bases. The trim removed 7 bases at V and 4 bases at J, leaving 6 bases unmatched. There are 13 residues in the CDR3. The CDR3 region is CASIQQGEYEQYF. CDR3 bases: TGTGCCAGCATCCAACAGGGGGAATACGAGCAGTACTTC.

This chain uses TRBV20-1 with TRBJ2-3; perhaps TRBD2 as D (5 bases). The CDR3 covers 13 residues. CDR1 and CDR2 from the germline V gene are DFQATT and SNEGSKA (reference sequence). In DNA form, the CDR3 reads TGCAGCGTTATTGACGGACTCACAGATACGCAGTATTTT. Amino acid sequence: CSVIDGLTDTQYF.

This clonotype has only a few counts. The V gene is TRBV19, the J gene TRBJ2-5; 8 nucleotides agree with TRBD1. CDR1 is LNHDA, CDR2 SQIVND, per germline (reference sequence). V lost 5 bases and J lost 5; bases outside the gene matches: 10. The CDR3 totals 15 residues. CDR3: CASSLRRQGIETQYF. The DNA for the CDR3 is TGTGCCAGTAGTCTACGAAGACAGGGGATTGAGACCCAGTACTTC.

CDR3 protein: CASSPQSGAGGRNTQYF. The CDR3 DNA is TGCGCCAGCAGCCCACAATCGGGAGCGGGGGGGCGAAATACGCAGTATTTT. The chain has TRBV4-1 and TRBJ2-3; 10 nucleotides agree with TRBD2. Germline-derived CDR1 and CDR2 are MGHRA and YSYEKL. J gave up 7 bases and V 4 bases, and 14 bases lay outside the gene matches. The CDR3 loop spans 17 amino acids.